This T cell receptor beta chain stems from a study of cytomegalovirus exposure and HLA in healthy donors. Regarding this clone: Its antigen is unknown.

This PCR relied on a set of 60 Vbeta primers and 13 Jbeta primers. TCRdb's table, derived via immunoSEQ multiplex PCR, lists solely in-frame clones and lacks some. This sample has some 130,000 clones; about 80% occur once, and the top ten carry over 0.95%. The CDR3 runs to 17 residues. Germline V CDR1 and CDR2: KGHSH, LQKENI. Trimming removed 6 bases from V and 7 bases from J, with 28 bases in between. Regarding the study as a whole: Most TCR sequences were rare, but some public TCRs occurred in many donors.

Material for sequencing was PBMCs. The chain employs TRBV18 and TRBJ2-7, with TRBD2 as a possible D gene (5 bases). The sequence derives from a girl aged 2 to 10 in good health and CMV-seronegative. The CDR3 reads CASSSFLAGLPSEEQYF. The CDR3 DNA reads as TGTGCCAGCTCCTCTTTCCTGGCGGGCCTTCCCTCGGAGGAGCAGTACTTC.